Following are 30 T cell receptor beta chains from one sample sequenced in a study of STAT5B mutations in CD4+ large granular lymphocyte leukemia. Assay: immunoSEQ multiplex PCR; the TCRdb copy retains only in-frame clones and omits some. The table lists more than 30,000 clones, 71% of them singletons. Sequenced input: CD4+ T cells from blood buffy coats. All receptors derive from a human donor in good health.

The rearrangement joins TRBV28 to TRBJ1-3; TRBD1 might be the D (6 bases). The CDR3 length is 15 residues. Germline values: CDR1 MDHEN, CDR2 SYDVKM. Trimming cost V 8 bases and J 4 bases, with 18 bases left between them. The CDR3 nucleotides are TGTGCCAGCTGGGGGAACAGGGTTTCGGGAAACACCATATATTTT. The encoded protein is CASWGNRVSGNTIYF.

The V call is TRBV10-2, the J call TRBJ2-5; 10 bases match TRBD2. The CDR3 runs 15 residues. J was trimmed by 1 base and V by 4 bases; bases with no gene match: 3. The germline V gene encodes CDR1 WSHSY and CDR2 SAAADI. DNA of the CDR3: TGCGCCAGCAGTGTGGCTAGCGGGGGCCAAGAGACCCAGTACTTC. Protein: CASSVASGGQETQYF.

The chain links TRBV18 to TRBJ1-5, with D possibly being TRBD1 (6 bases). From germline, CDR1 is KGHSH and CDR2 LQKENI. V was clipped by 1 base and J by 4 bases, with 11 bases between them. This CDR3 has 15 amino acids. The CDR3 sequence: CASSPLQGANQPQHF. The CDR3 nucleotides read TGTGCCAGCTCACCACTACAGGGCGCAAATCAGCCCCAGCATTTT.

V and J are TRBV7-2 and TRBJ2-5; weak D call: TRBD2 (6 bases). This CDR3 has 16 amino acids. The V gene lost 1 base and the J gene lost 10 bases, with 22 bases spanning the gap. CDR1 is SGHTA, CDR2 FQGNSA, per germline. CDR3 DNA sequence: TGTGCCAGCAGCTTAGACCCGGGACTCGCAACGGGGATCCAGTACTTC. It encodes CASSLDPGLATGIQYF.

The rearrangement uses TRBV30 and TRBJ1-4; TRBD1 aligns across 7 bases. V shed 4 bases, J shed 2 bases, and the junction held 7 bases outside the gene matches. Germline CDR1 GTSNPN, CDR2 SVGIG (reference sequence). The CDR3 spans 15 residues. In DNA, the CDR3 is TGTGCCTGGATTGCACCGACAGGGACTAATGAAAAACTGTTTTTT. Its protein is CAWIAPTGTNEKLFF.

This chain connects TRBV7-6 to TRBJ2-1; 10 bases match TRBD2. CDR1 and CDR2 (germline): SGHVS, FNYEAQ. The V gene end was trimmed by 4 bases and the J gene end by 0 bases; junction bases not matched to a gene: 3. CDR3 length: 16 amino acids. In DNA form, the CDR3 reads TGTGCCAGCAGCTCCGTAGCGGGGGGCTCCTACAATGAGCAGTTCTTC. Amino acid sequence: CASSSVAGGSYNEQFF.

This clone was picked up one time. This chain connects TRBV2 to TRBJ1-2, with D uncertain. The CDR3 consists of 13 residues. CDR1 is SNHLY, CDR2 FYNNEI, per germline. The germline V and J ends were trimmed by 2 bases and 6 bases, with 10 bases remaining between them. The CDR3: CASSERETDGYTF. The CDR3 bases are TGTGCCAGCAGTGAACGGGAAACGGATGGCTACACCTTC. The variable domain in full, with the rest retrieved from reference TRBV2 and TRBJ1-2, is EPEVTQTPSHQVTQMGQEVILRCVPISNHLYFYWYRQILGQKVEFLVSFYNNEISEKSEIFDDQFSVERPDGSNFTLKIRSTKLEDSAMYFCASSERETDGYTFGSGTRLTVV.

The rearrangement uses TRBV23-1 and TRBJ2-1; a weak D match, TRBD1 (6 bases). TRBV23-1 is an ORF; its function is uncertain. Trimming cost V 4 bases and J 5 bases, with 15 bases left between them. CDR3 size: 15 residues. This CDR3 reads CASSLRDKANNEQFF. CDR3 nucleotides: TGCGCCAGCAGTCTAAGGGACAAGGCGAACAATGAGCAGTTCTTC.

In this sample, this clone turned up a few times. The J gene is TRBJ2-7, the V gene TRBV30; 7 nucleotides align to TRBD1. CDR1 is GTSNPN, CDR2 SVGIG, per germline (reference sequence). J lost 1 base, V lost 8 bases, and 8 bases had no gene match. This CDR3 is 13 amino acids long. CDR3 sequence (DNA): TGTGCCGTCCAGACAGGGAATTCCTACGAGCAGTACTTC. It specifies CAVQTGNSYEQYF.

This chain uses TRBV15 with TRBJ1-1, with unresolved D. The CDR3 extends over 14 amino acids. Trimming cost V 6 bases and J 1 base, with 12 bases left between them. Germline V gene lookup returns CDR1 LNHNV and CDR2 YYDKDF (reference sequence). As DNA, the CDR3 is TGTGCCACCAGGGTTCTACCTAAGAACACTGAAGCTTTCTTT. As protein: CATRVLPKNTEAFF.

V usage is TRBV19 and J usage is TRBJ2-2, with D perhaps being TRBD1 or TRBD2 (5 bases each). Looked up from germline, CDR1 is LNHDA and CDR2 is SQIVND (reference sequence). V lost 1 base and J lost 1, with 7 bases in between. The CDR3 runs to 15 residues. The CDR3 is CASSIGDVNTGELFF. The DNA for the CDR3 is TGTGCCAGTAGTATAGGGGACGTGAACACCGGGGAGCTGTTTTTT.

The chain links TRBV27 to TRBJ1-5; 8 bases line up with TRBD1. The CDR3 spans 16 residues. Looked up from germline, CDR1 is MNHEY and CDR2 is SMNVEV (reference sequence). V lost 3 bases, J lost 4 bases, and 8 bases stayed unmatched. CDR3 DNA sequence: TGTGCCAGCAGTTTGCGGCCTGGGGACAGGAATCAGCCCCAGCATTTT. Encoded protein: CASSLRPGDRNQPQHF.

The chain carries TRBV28 and TRBJ1-2; D perhaps matches TRBD1 (5 bases). The germline V gene encodes CDR1 MDHEN and CDR2 SYDVKM. Trimming shortened V by 5 bases and J by 1 base, and 14 bases separated the two germline ends. CDR3 size: 15 residues. The CDR3 is CASSPWTIHNYGYTF. CDR3 DNA sequence: TGTGCCAGCAGTCCCTGGACAATCCATAACTATGGCTACACCTTC.

The chain has TRBV28 and TRBJ1-1; TRBD1 matches 7 bases. The CDR3 is made up of 18 amino acids. Trimming cost V 1 base and J 3 bases; bases outside gene matches: 14. Germline V gene lookup returns CDR1 MDHEN and CDR2 SYDVKM. The CDR3, as DNA: TGTGCCAGCAGTTTATTCCTACAGGGGCTGAGATGGGACACTGAAGCTTTCTTT. Encoded protein: CASSLFLQGLRWDTEAFF.

The chain carries TRBV19 and TRBJ2-7; TRBD1 agrees at 9 bases. V lost 4 bases, J lost 3 bases, and 7 bases stayed unmatched. The CDR3 consists of 15 residues. Germline V CDR1 and CDR2: LNHDA, SQIVND (reference sequence). CDR3 in amino acids: CASSTDDRGSYEQYF. The CDR3 DNA reads as TGTGCCAGTAGTACCGATGACAGGGGGAGCTACGAGCAGTACTTC.

The chain is built from TRBV6-4 and TRBJ2-2, with 9 positions matching TRBD1. Per the germline V gene, CDR1 is MRHNA and CDR2 is SNTAGT. J gave up 5 bases and V 5 bases, and 12 bases lay outside the gene matches. The length of the CDR3 is 17 residues. As DNA, the CDR3 is TGTGCCAGCAGTCGGGACACCGGGACAGGGATGACCGGGGAGCTGTTTTTT. It translates to CASSRDTGTGMTGELFF.

Here the CDR3 reads CASSPGTLTNEKLFF. The CDR3 DNA reads as TGTGCCAGCAGCCCCGGGACCCTAACTAATGAAAAACTGTTTTTT. This chain uses TRBV11-2 with TRBJ1-4; possible D gene TRBD1, 5 bases. The CDR3 has 15 amino acids. V was clipped by 5 bases and J by 1 base, with 11 bases between them. CDR1 SGHAT and CDR2 FQNNGV come from the germline V gene.

The chain employs TRBV18 and TRBJ1-2, with D possibly TRBD1 on 5 matching bases. Trimming shortened V by 3 bases and J by 3 bases, and 11 bases separated the two germline ends. The CDR3 totals 14 residues. The germline V gene encodes CDR1 KGHSH and CDR2 LQKENI. The chain's CDR3 is CASSPREGDYGYTF. The CDR3 bases are TGTGCCAGCTCACCGCGAGAAGGGGACTATGGCTACACCTTC.

A note on this clone: One end of the junction fails to match germline, which may point to a read error. V gene TRBV6-6 combines with J gene TRBJ2-3; D may be TRBD1 or TRBD2 (5 bases each). Germline V gene sequence: CDR1 MNHNY, CDR2 SVGAGI (reference sequence). The CDR3 loop spans 11 amino acids. CDR3 region: CASIRGDRQYF. DNA for the CDR3: TGTGCCAGCATCAGAGGGGATAGGCAGTATTTT.

V is TRBV9 and J is TRBJ1-2, with D perhaps matching TRBD1 (5 bases). This CDR3 region has 13 residues. V lost 4 bases and J 1 base, leaving 8 bases between the germline ends. In germline, CDR1 is SGDLS, CDR2 YYNGEE. Here the CDR3 reads CASSPQGNYGYTF. CDR3 sequence (DNA): TGTGCCAGCAGCCCGCAGGGTAACTATGGCTACACCTTC.

This clone was seen more than once but under ten times. This sequence joins TRBV7-9 and TRBJ1-2; D not resolved. This CDR3 is 13 amino acids long. V was shortened by 8 bases and J by 4 bases, with 14 bases between the two germline ends. Germline V lookup: CDR1 SEHNR, CDR2 FQNEAQ (reference sequence). CDR3 sequence (DNA): TGTGCCAGCGCTCCCAGTAACTCCTATGGCTACACCTTC. It is translated as CASAPSNSYGYTF. The variable domain in full, completed from reference TRBV7-9 and TRBJ1-2, reads DTGVSQNPRHKITKRGQNVTFRCDPISEHNRLYWYRQTLGQGPEFLTYFQNEAQLEKSRLLSDRFSAERPKGSFSTLEIQRTEQGDSAMYLCASAPSNSYGYTFGSGTRLTVV.

This rearrangement joins TRBV6-6 to TRBJ1-4, with TRBD1 identical over 9 bases. Germline V gene sequence: CDR1 MNHNY, CDR2 SVGAGI (reference sequence). The CDR3 runs to 16 residues. V lost 2 bases, J lost 8 bases, and 9 bases stayed unmatched. The CDR3 nucleotides read TGTGCCAGCAGTTACCCCCCGGACAGGGGAAGCGAAAAACTGTTTTTT. Its translation: CASSYPPDRGSEKLFF.

The V call is TRBV9, the J call TRBJ1-4; a possible D gene is TRBD1 (6 bases). CDR1 is SGDLS, CDR2 YYNGEE, per germline. The CDR3 is 14 residues long. V dropped 0 bases and J dropped 10 bases, with 13 bases sitting between them. As DNA, the CDR3 is TGTGCCAGCAGCGTAGTCCCGCTAGGGGGAAAACTGTTTTTT. This encodes CASSVVPLGGKLFF.

The J gene is TRBJ2-5, the V gene TRBV9; D unresolved. Trimming took 0 bases from V and 2 from J, leaving 11 bases between them. CDR3 size: 15 residues. Looked up from germline, CDR1 is SGDLS and CDR2 is YYNGEE. This chain's CDR3 is CASSVGGFSQETQYF. Written as DNA, the CDR3 is TGTGCCAGCAGCGTAGGTGGATTTTCTCAAGAGACCCAGTACTTC.

The chain combines TRBV19 with TRBJ2-7, with 8 bases aligning to TRBD1. The CDR3 consists of 14 residues. Per germline, CDR1 LNHDA and CDR2 SQIVND (reference sequence). V was clipped by 4 bases and J by 2 bases; unmatched bases: 4. The CDR3 loop reads CASSRLQGAYEQYF. The CDR3 nucleotides read TGTGCCAGTAGTAGACTACAGGGGGCCTACGAGCAGTACTTC.

In nucleotides, the CDR3 is TGTGCCAGCAGCTTAGATTGGGGCTGGCGGGAAGCTTTCTTT. Its protein is CASSLDWGWREAFF. This chain links TRBV11-2 with TRBJ1-1; D may be TRBD1 (5 bases). The CDR3 contains 14 residues. Germline V gives CDR1 SGHAT, CDR2 FQNNGV. The V and J ends lost 0 bases and 8 bases respectively, with 13 bases between them.

The chain carries TRBV28 and TRBJ1-2; 8 nucleotides line up with TRBD1. V was pared by 5 bases and J by 4 bases, with 6 bases of the junction left unmatched. The CDR3 loop spans 14 amino acids. In germline, CDR1 is MDHEN, CDR2 SYDVKM. CDR3 DNA sequence: TGTGCCAGCAGTCCCACGGGGACAGGCTATGGCTACACCTTC. This gives the protein CASSPTGTGYGYTF.

The chain uses TRBV29-1 and TRBJ1-2, with 10 nucleotides matching TRBD1. The CDR3 loop spans 14 amino acids. J gave up 8 bases and V 6 bases, and 12 bases lay outside the gene matches. Germline CDR1 reads SQVTM; CDR2 reads ANQGSEA. CDR3 sequence: CSVRGRGTGDGYTF. CDR3 in DNA: TGCAGCGTCCGAGGCCGTGGGACAGGGGACGGCTACACCTTC.

The DNA of the CDR3 is TGTGCCAGCAGCCAAGGCGCGGGGGGAGTTACCGGGGAGCTGTTTTTT. It translates to CASSQGAGGVTGELFF. This chain uses TRBV14 with TRBJ2-2, with 8 bases matching TRBD2. The CDR3 runs 16 residues. Trimming at V came to 1 base and at J to 5 bases, leaving 6 bases not matched to a gene. Germline V gene lookup returns CDR1 SGHDN and CDR2 FVKESK.

This sequence joins TRBV19 and TRBJ1-2, with TRBD1 matching over 9 bases. The CDR3 is 16 residues long. V shed 8 bases and J 4 bases; nucleotides not matched to a gene: 14. Looked up from germline, CDR1 is LNHDA and CDR2 is SQIVND (reference sequence). The CDR3 loop is CASGARPQGAGYGYTF. The CDR3 nucleotides are TGTGCCAGTGGGGCGCGCCCACAGGGGGCGGGCTATGGCTACACCTTC.